This is a list of T cell receptor beta chains from one sample in a study of human T cells and chemical hapten exposure. TCRdb redid the calling of the RACE reads with MiXCR, one entry per CDR3 protein. Of fewer than 300,000 distinct CDR3 sequences in the sample, approximately 8.4% are singletons; the top ten hold 2% to 2.5%. The source material was whole blood, sampled in connection with sensitization to the hapten diphenylcyclopropenone (DPC). These receptors were obtained from a middle-aged woman with alopecia areata. Some clones in this sample may be carry-over from other donors' samples. Each CDR3 is given with its conserved first and last residue. A D gene is named only where the DNA matches it firmly. A clone size is listed for some rows: how often the clone was seen (once, few, many), or a class if it is expanded.

>TRBJ2-1|.|TRBV28|few
CASSSLIDEQFF
TGTGCCAGCAGTTCACTCATCGATGAGCAGTTCTTC
>TRBJ1-4|.|TRBV28|.
CASSLWGATNEKLFF
TGTGCCAGCAGTTTATGGGGGGCAACTAATGAAAAACTGTTTTTT
>TRBJ2-2|.|TRBV3-1|once
CASSQDLGSGELFF
TGTGCCAGCAGCCAAGATCTAGGATCCGGGGAGCTGTTTTTT
>TRBJ1-6|TRBD1|TRBV4-3|.
CASSPGTGDLNSPLHF
TGCGCCAGCAGCCCTGGGACAGGGGATTTGAATTCACCCCTCCACTTT
>TRBJ1-1|.|TRBV7-2|.
CASSVYRRNTEAFF
TGTGCCAGCAGCGTATATCGGAGAAACACTGAAGCTTTCTTT
>TRBJ2-3|.|TRBV29-1|.
CSVDGQTTDTQYF
TGCAGCGTTGACGGGCAAACTACAGATACGCAGTATTTT
>TRBJ2-5|TRBD1|TRBV3-1|few
CASSQATGGMETQYF
TGTGCCAGCAGCCAAGCGACAGGGGGAATGGAGACCCAGTACTTC
>TRBJ1-1|TRBD1|TRBV6-5|many
CASRGQGRGTEAFF
TGTGCCAGCAGGGGACAGGGAAGGGGCACTGAAGCTTTCTTT
>TRBJ2-5|.|TRBV5-1|few
CASSLSMRPGTETQYF
TGCGCCAGCAGCTTGAGTATGCGGCCAGGGACAGAGACCCAGTACTTC
>TRBJ2-1|.|TRBV7-2|many
CASSLGSSYNEQFF
TGTGCCAGCAGCTTAGGGAGCTCCTACAATGAGCAGTTCTTC
>TRBJ2-1|TRBD2|TRBV6-4|.
CASSVLAGSYNEQFF
TGTGCCAGCAGTGTACTAGCGGGGTCCTACAATGAGCAGTTCTTC
>TRBJ2-3|.|TRBV28|many
CASSRPGYTQYF
TGTGCCAGCAGTAGACCAGGGTACACGCAGTATTTT
>TRBJ2-7|.|TRBV7-9|many
CASSLGQDSSEQYF
TGTGCCAGCAGCTTAGGACAGGATTCGAGCGAGCAGTACTTC
>TRBJ2-7|.|TRBV11-2|many
CASSLVDFYEQYF
TGTGCCAGCAGCTTAGTGGATTTCTACGAGCAGTACTTC
>TRBJ2-3|.|TRBV2|few
CASSERHITDTQYF
TGTGCCAGCAGTGAGCGACATATCACAGATACGCAGTATTTT
>TRBJ1-1|.|TRBV7-2|.
CASSLGILYTEAFF
TGTGCCAGCAGCTTAGGGATTTTGTACACTGAAGCTTTCTTT
>TRBJ1-5|TRBD1|TRBV7-9|few
CASQGQGDQPQHF
TGTGCCAGCCAAGGACAGGGCGATCAGCCCCAGCATTTT
>TRBJ2-6|.|TRBV6-2/TRBV6-3|few
CASSLLTVSGANVLTF
TGTGCCAGCAGTCTTCTCACAGTCTCTGGGGCCAACGTCCTGACTTTC
>TRBJ2-1|.|TRBV5-1|many
CASSLEGPSYNEQFF
TGCGCCAGCAGCTTGGAAGGTCCGAGCTACAATGAGCAGTTCTTC
>TRBJ2-7|TRBD1|TRBV20-1|few
CSAADRGSSYEQYF
TGCAGTGCTGCGGACAGGGGAAGTTCCTACGAGCAGTACTTC
>TRBJ2-3|.|TRBV20-1|.
CSARSANPVGGTQYF
TGCAGTGCTAGATCGGCCAACCCTGTGGGGGGTACGCAGTATTTT
>TRBJ2-1|.|TRBV3-1|.
CASSHTGFRGNEQFF
TGTGCCAGCAGCCATACAGGCTTTAGGGGTAATGAGCAGTTCTTC
>TRBJ2-7|TRBD2|TRBV20-1|many
CSASIGRGVEQYF
TGCAGTGCTAGTATCGGGAGGGGCGTCGAGCAGTACTTC
>TRBJ2-7|.|TRBV12-3/TRBV12-4|few
CASSFTAGRDEQYF
TGTGCCAGCAGTTTTACGGCGGGACGGGACGAGCAGTACTTC
>TRBJ1-5|TRBD1|TRBV12-3/TRBV12-4|.
CASSLQGAVQPQHF
TGTGCCAGCAGTCTACAGGGGGCGGTTCAGCCCCAGCATTTT
>TRBJ2-7|.|TRBV30|.
CAWVGGGPYEQYF
TGTGCCTGGGTCGGAGGGGGCCCCTACGAGCAGTACTTC
>TRBJ2-2|.|TRBV6-2/TRBV6-3|.
CASSYVARVTGELFF
TGTGCCAGCAGTTACGTAGCGAGGGTAACCGGGGAGCTGTTTTTT
>TRBJ2-7|.|TRBV18|few
CASSLRGLATYEQYF
TGTGCCAGTTCCCTACGCGGGCTAGCCACCTACGAGCAGTACTTC
>TRBJ2-1|TRBD2|TRBV27|many
CASTGGGWNNEQFF
TGTGCCAGCACCGGGGGGGGGTGGAACAATGAGCAGTTCTTC
>TRBJ2-3|TRBD2|TRBV10-3|many
CAISDPLGKREDPMDTQYF
TGTGCCATCAGTGATCCCCTGGGAAAGCGGGAGGACCCAATGGATACGCAGTATTTT
>TRBJ1-1|.|TRBV28|.
CASSLSGAPTEAFF
TGTGCCAGCAGTTTATCAGGGGCCCCCACTGAAGCTTTCTTT
>TRBJ2-1|TRBD1|TRBV29-1|.
CSVEDRTGPYYNEQFF
TGCAGCGTTGAAGATCGGACAGGGCCCTACTACAATGAGCAGTTCTTC
>TRBJ1-1|.|TRBV29-1|many
CSVSLQGNTEAFF
TGCAGCGTTTCCTTACAAGGGAACACTGAAGCTTTCTTT
>TRBJ2-5|.|TRBV12-3/TRBV12-4|.
CASSLGARAGRLETQYF
TGTGCCAGCAGTTTAGGTGCCAGGGCAGGTCGGTTGGAGACCCAGTACTTC
>TRBJ2-1|.|TRBV7-8|many
CASSTSPQVDNEQFF
TGTGCCAGCAGCACCTCGCCTCAGGTTGACAATGAGCAGTTCTTC
>TRBJ1-4|.|TRBV20-1|.
CSARDGSFVANEKLFF
TGCAGTGCTAGAGATGGGAGTTTTGTAGCTAATGAAAAACTGTTTTTT
>TRBJ2-4|.|TRBV14|.
CASSQGGRADIQYF
TGTGCCAGCAGCCAAGGTGGCAGGGCGGACATTCAGTACTTC
>TRBJ2-1|.|TRBV12-3/TRBV12-4|few
CASSLAQRQEQFF
TGTGCCAGCAGTTTAGCGCAAAGACAGGAGCAGTTCTTC
>TRBJ2-3|.|TRBV7-2|.
CASSFQTDTQYF
TGTGCCAGCAGCTTCCAAACAGATACGCAGTATTTT
>TRBJ2-2|.|TRBV28|many
CASSPDSTGELFF
TGTGCCAGCAGCCCCGATTCAACAGGGGAGCTGTTTTTT
>TRBJ2-1|.|TRBV5-5|many
CASSLRLAQYNEQFF
TGTGCCAGCAGCTTGAGGCTAGCGCAATACAATGAGCAGTTCTTC
>TRBJ2-3|.|TRBV5-1|.
CAGSLEGGPTDTQYF
TGCGCCGGCAGCTTGGAGGGGGGTCCCACAGATACGCAGTATTTT
>TRBJ2-5|TRBD2|TRBV12-3/TRBV12-4|.
CASSSRLAGKETQYF
TGTGCCAGCAGTTCCAGACTAGCGGGAAAAGAGACCCAGTACTTC
>TRBJ2-5|.|TRBV5-1|many
CASSGDGAQYF
TGCGCCAGCAGCGGGGACGGGGCCCAGTACTTC
>TRBJ2-1|TRBD2|TRBV6-2/TRBV6-3|.
CASSYRVGGSSYNEQFF
TGTGCCAGCAGTTACAGAGTCGGGGGGAGCTCCTACAATGAGCAGTTCTTC
>TRBJ1-2|.|TRBV20-1|few
CSALQGGVGYTF
TGCAGTGCTCTTCAGGGAGGGGTCGGCTACACCTTC
>TRBJ2-7|.|TRBV5-5|few
CASSPPGASTYEQYF
TGTGCCAGCAGCCCACCGGGGGCCTCTACCTACGAGCAGTACTTC
>TRBJ2-6|.|TRBV29-1|.
CSVAVDIDSGANVLTF
TGCAGCGTTGCGGTCGATATAGACTCTGGGGCCAACGTCCTGACTTTC
>TRBJ1-6|.|TRBV20-1|.
CSAATGQQYNSPLHF
TGCAGTGCTGCTACGGGACAACAGTATAATTCACCCCTCCACTTT
>TRBJ1-1|.|TRBV29-1|.
CSGNSHMNTEAFF
TGCAGCGGCAACAGTCACATGAACACTGAAGCTTTCTTT
>TRBJ1-2|.|TRBV28|few
CASSYFEGVTYGYTF
TGTGCCAGCAGTTACTTTGAGGGTGTGACCTATGGCTACACCTTC
>TRBJ2-7|TRBD2|TRBV28|few
CASSDRLAGGAEQYF
TGTGCCAGCAGTGACAGACTAGCGGGAGGGGCCGAGCAGTACTTC
>TRBJ1-1|TRBD1|TRBV6-5|.
CASSYSRGHLNTEAFF
TGTGCCAGCAGTTACTCTAGGGGGCACCTGAACACTGAAGCTTTCTTT